The 9 T cell receptor beta chains presented below share a single source sample, sequenced in a study of blood T cell repertoires in COVID-19. Sequencing used immunoSEQ multiplex PCR; TCRdb keeps in-frame clones, though not all of them. Of around 50,000 clones listed, 77% are singletons. The sequencing input was peripheral blood. These receptors were obtained from a human donor with active or convalescent COVID-19. The donor label of this sample is uncertain.

This clone was observed once. This chain links TRBV7-8 with TRBJ2-1; TRBD1 matches 11 bases. The junction had 11 bases not matched to a gene; V was cut back by 2 bases and J by 8 bases. Germline assignment: CDR1 SGHVS and CDR2 FQNEAQ. The CDR3 sequence is 17 residues long. The CDR3 region has the DNA TGTGCCAGCAGCTTATATGGGGGACAGGGGGAACTCGATGAGCAGTTCTTC. Amino acid sequence: CASSLYGGQGELDEQFF.

This clone was recorded only once. V and J are TRBV4-2 and TRBJ1-4; no definite D call. The CDR3 runs to 15 residues. The germline V and J ends were trimmed by 4 bases and 5 bases, with 14 bases remaining between them. In germline, CDR1 is LGHNA, CDR2 YNFKEQ. The CDR3 region is CASSPGTAVNEKLFF. CDR3 DNA sequence: TGTGCCAGCAGCCCCGGAACAGCCGTCAATGAAAAACTGTTTTTT.

This clone was seen just once. The chain carries TRBV27 and TRBJ2-1, with 7 bases lining up with TRBD2. J lost 2 bases, V lost 6 bases, and 19 bases had no gene match. The germline V gene has CDR1 MNHEY and CDR2 SMNVEV (reference sequence). The length of the CDR3 is 19 residues. CDR3 in amino acids: CASSHMWAGDHPAYNEQFF. In DNA, the CDR3 is TGTGCCAGCAGCCATATGTGGGCGGGGGATCACCCCGCCTACAATGAGCAGTTCTTC.

The chain couples TRBV7-9 to TRBJ2-7; D perhaps matches TRBD2 (5 bases). V was pared by 5 bases and J by 3 bases, with 11 bases between. The CDR3 is 13 amino acids. Germline V gene lookup returns CDR1 SEHNR and CDR2 FQNEAQ (reference sequence). The CDR3 protein is CASSPGGGYEQYF. As DNA, the CDR3 is TGTGCCAGCAGCCCCGGAGGTGGCTACGAGCAGTACTTC.

This sequence joins TRBV5-1 and TRBJ2-5; D may be TRBD1 (6 bases). The CDR3 has 13 residues. CDR1 and CDR2 from the germline V gene are SGHRS and YFSETQ. V lost 2 bases and J lost 4, with 9 bases in between. The CDR3 here is CASSLQGSETQYF. The DNA for the CDR3 is TGCGCCAGCAGCTTACAGGGATCAGAGACCCAGTACTTC.

This clone was observed a few times. This rearrangement joins TRBV9 to TRBJ2-3, with 11 bases that match TRBD1. CDR3 size: 15 residues. Losses at the gene ends were 2 bases for V and 9 bases for J; bases not matched to a gene: 8. Germline lookup yields CDR1 SGDLS and CDR2 YYNGEE. The chain's CDR3 is CASSVGTGGRNTQYF. CDR3 bases: TGTGCCAGCAGCGTGGGGACAGGGGGGCGAAACACGCAGTATTTT.

This chain joins TRBV7-3 and TRBJ2-1; a weak D match, TRBD1 (6 bases). Germline CDR1 reads SGHTA; CDR2 reads FQGTGA. The CDR3 extends over 14 amino acids. Trimming cost V 5 bases and J 6 bases, with 14 bases left between them. CDR3 amino acids: CASSRQAPSNEQFF. The CDR3 bases are TGTGCCAGCAGCCGACAGGCGCCCTCCAATGAGCAGTTCTTC.

The rearrangement joins TRBV9 to TRBJ2-6; TRBD1 matches at 7 bases. The CDR3 extends over 18 amino acids. V gave up 4 bases and J gave up 2 bases; unmatched junction bases: 12. CDR1 is SGDLS and CDR2 is YYNGEE in the germline V gene. CDR3 in DNA: TGTGCCAGCAGCCAGGGTCGACAGGGTACGCCTGGGGCCAACGTCCTGACTTTC. Translation: CASSQGRQGTPGANVLTF.

The chain employs TRBV9 and TRBJ1-3; 7 bases map to TRBD1. CDR1 and CDR2 (germline): SGDLS, YYNGEE. V was pared by 2 bases and J by 0 bases, with 8 bases of the junction left unmatched. The CDR3 is made up of 17 amino acids. The CDR3 region has the DNA TGTGCCAGCAGCGTCCGGGACAGCGTTTTCTCTGGAAACACCATATATTTT. Protein product: CASSVRDSVFSGNTIYF.